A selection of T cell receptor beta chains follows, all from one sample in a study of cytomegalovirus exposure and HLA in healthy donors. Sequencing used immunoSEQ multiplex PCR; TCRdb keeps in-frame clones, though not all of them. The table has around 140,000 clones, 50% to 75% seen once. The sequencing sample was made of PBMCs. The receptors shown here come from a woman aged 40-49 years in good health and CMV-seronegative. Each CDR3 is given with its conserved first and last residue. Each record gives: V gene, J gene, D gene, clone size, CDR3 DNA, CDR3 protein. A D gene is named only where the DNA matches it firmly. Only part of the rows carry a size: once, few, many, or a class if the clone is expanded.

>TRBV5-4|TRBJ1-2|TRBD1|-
TGTGCCAGCAGCTTGGTAGGACAGGGGTCTGGCTACACCTTC
CASSLVGQGSGYTF
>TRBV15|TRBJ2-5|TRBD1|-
TGTGCCACCAGTCGACAAGAGGGGGCAACCCAGTACTTC
CATSRQEGATQYF
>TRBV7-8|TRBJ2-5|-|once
TGTGCCAGCAGCTTAGGGATAGCTACCCAGTACTTC
CASSLGIATQYF
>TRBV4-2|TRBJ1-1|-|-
TGTGCCAGCAGCCAACCTACCGTAGGACAAACTGAAGCTTTCTTT
CASSQPTVGQTEAFF
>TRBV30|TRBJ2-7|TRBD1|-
TGTGCCGGAAGAACCGGGACAGGGAACTACGAGCAGTACTTC
CAGRTGTGNYEQYF
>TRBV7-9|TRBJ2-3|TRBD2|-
TGTGCCAGCAGCTTTCTAGCGGGGATGGCAGATACGCAGTATTTT
CASSFLAGMADTQYF
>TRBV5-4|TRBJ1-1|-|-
TGTGCCAGCAGCAAGACAGTGAACACTGAAGCTTTCTTT
CASSKTVNTEAFF
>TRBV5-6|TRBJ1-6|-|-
TGTGCCAGCAGCTTGGCCGGACTTAATTCACCCCTCCACTTT
CASSLAGLNSPLHF
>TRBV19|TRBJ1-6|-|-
TGTGCCAGTAGTATAGGGGGGGTATATAATTCACCCCTCCACTTT
CASSIGGVYNSPLHF
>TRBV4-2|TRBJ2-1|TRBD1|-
TGTGCCAGCAGCCGGGTCGGGACAGGGTTTTCCAATGAGCAGTTCTTC
CASSRVGTGFSNEQFF
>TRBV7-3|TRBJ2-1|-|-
TGTGCCAGCAGCTCGACGTATAGTCCTGAGGGCAATGAGCAGTTCTTC
CASSSTYSPEGNEQFF
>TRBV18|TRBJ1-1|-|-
TGTGCCAGCTCACCCGGACAGTACGTGAACACTGAAGCTTTCTTT
CASSPGQYVNTEAFF
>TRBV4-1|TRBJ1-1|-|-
TGCGCCAGCAGCCAAAGGACGGGGGGACCCACTGAAGCTTTCTTT
CASSQRTGGPTEAFF
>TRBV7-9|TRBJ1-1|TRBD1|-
TGTGCCAGCAGCAAACAGGGGGCAATAACTGAAGCTTTCTTT
CASSKQGAITEAFF
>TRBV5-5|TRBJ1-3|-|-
TGTGCCAGCAGCTTGCCCAGCTCTGGAAACACCATATATTTT
CASSLPSSGNTIYF
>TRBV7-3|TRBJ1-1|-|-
TGTGCCAGCAGCTTAGCGGGTTACACTGAAGCTTTCTTT
CASSLAGYTEAFF
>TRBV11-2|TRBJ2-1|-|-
TGTGCCAGCAGCTCCCGCCCGAGGAATGAGCAGTTCTTC
CASSSRPRNEQFF
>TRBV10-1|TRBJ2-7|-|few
TGCGCCAGCAGTAGGCGGGTCCCGTTCTCCTACGAGCAGTACTTC
CASSRRVPFSYEQYF
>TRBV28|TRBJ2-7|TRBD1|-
TGTGCCAGCAGTTCGAACACGTGGACAGGGGGCTACGAGCAGTACTTC
CASSSNTWTGGYEQYF
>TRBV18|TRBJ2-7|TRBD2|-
TGTGCCAGCTGGCCGGGAGGGACGAGACACGAGCAGTACTTC
CASWPGGTRHEQYF
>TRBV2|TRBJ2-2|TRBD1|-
TGTGCCAGCAGCGAGACAGGGGGCGTGATCGGGGAGCTGTTTTTT
CASSETGGVIGELFF
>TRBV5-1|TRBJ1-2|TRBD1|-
TGCGCCAGCAGCTCGGGTGGAGGCAGGGGGACCTATGGCTACACCTTC
CASSSGGGRGTYGYTF
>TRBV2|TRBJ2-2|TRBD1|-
TGTGCCAGCAGTGGGGTGACAGGGTTTGCCGGGGAGCTGTTTTTT
CASSGVTGFAGELFF
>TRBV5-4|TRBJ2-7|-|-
TGTGCCAGCAGCTTGCCAGGGGCCGAGCAGTACTTC
CASSLPGAEQYF
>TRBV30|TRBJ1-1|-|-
TGTGCCTGGAGCCAGGGCTCCGGACGAGCTTTCTTT
CAWSQGSGRAFF
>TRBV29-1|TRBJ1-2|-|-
TGCAGCGTTGAAATTCGGGTCCGAAGCTATGGCTACACCTTC
CSVEIRVRSYGYTF
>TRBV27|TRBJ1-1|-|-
TGTGCCAGCAGTTTAAGGACGAGCGGGGGGAACACTGAAGCTTTCTTT
CASSLRTSGGNTEAFF
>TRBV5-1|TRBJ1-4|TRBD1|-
TGCGCCAGCAGCTTGGGACCGGGACAGGGAGGTGAAAAACTGTTTTTT
CASSLGPGQGGEKLFF
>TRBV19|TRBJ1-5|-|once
TGTGCCAGTAGTATGGCTTTTGGCAATCAGCCCCAGCATTTT
CASSMAFGNQPQHF
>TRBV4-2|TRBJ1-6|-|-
TGTGCCAGCAGCCAAGAGCTGATTCTAGCTAATTCACCCCTCCACTTT
CASSQELILANSPLHF
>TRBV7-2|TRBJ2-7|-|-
TGTGCCAGCAGCTTAGCCCCTCCTATCTACGAGCAGTACTTC
CASSLAPPIYEQYF
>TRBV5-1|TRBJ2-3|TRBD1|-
TGCGCCAGCAGCTCCGGACAGGGGCGGTTGACAGATACGCAGTATTTT
CASSSGQGRLTDTQYF
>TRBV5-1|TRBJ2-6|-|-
TGCGCCAGCAGCTTGGGGGGCAGGGGCGTCCATCTCTCTGGGGCCAACGTCCTGACTTTC
CASSLGGRGVHLSGANVLTF
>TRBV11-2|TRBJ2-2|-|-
TGTGCCAGCAGCTTAGCTCAGATCACCGGGGAGCTGTTTTTT
CASSLAQITGELFF
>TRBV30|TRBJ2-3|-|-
TGTGCCTGGGACCCCAGGGGCACAGATACGCAGTATTTT
CAWDPRGTDTQYF
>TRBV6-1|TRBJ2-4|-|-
TGTGCCAGCAGTGACCTCTCTGGAAACTACAAAAACATTCAGTACTTC
CASSDLSGNYKNIQYF
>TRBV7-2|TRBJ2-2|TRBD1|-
TGTGCCAGCAGCTTATTCGGACAGGGTGCCGGGGAGCTGTTTTTT
CASSLFGQGAGELFF
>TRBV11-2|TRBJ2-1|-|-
TGTGCCAGCAGCCGAGCCAATGAGCAGTTCTTC
CASSRANEQFF
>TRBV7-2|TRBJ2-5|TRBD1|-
TGTGCCAGCAGTCTGACAGGGGAAGAGACCCAGTACTTC
CASSLTGEETQYF
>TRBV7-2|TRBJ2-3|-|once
TGTGCCAGCAGCTTACCGAGCCGGCAGGGAATGTACACAGATACGCAGTATTTT
CASSLPSRQGMYTDTQYF
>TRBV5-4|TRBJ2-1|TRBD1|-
TGTGCCAGCAGCTCGGGACAGGCCGCTCACAATGAGCAGTTCTTC
CASSSGQAAHNEQFF
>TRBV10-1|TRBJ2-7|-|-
TGCGCCAGCAGTGGGACACCCGGGCGCTACGAGCAGTACTTC
CASSGTPGRYEQYF
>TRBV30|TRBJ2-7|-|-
TGTGCCTGGAGTTTCCAATCCGGGACTGAGGAGTACTTC
CAWSFQSGTEEYF
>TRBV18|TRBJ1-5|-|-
TGTGCCAGCTCCCTAGGCAGGGATAGCAATCAGCCCCAGCATTTT
CASSLGRDSNQPQHF
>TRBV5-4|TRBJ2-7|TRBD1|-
TGTGCCAGCAGCCGCAAGAATCAGGGGGCCCCCTATGAGCAGTACTTC
CASSRKNQGAPYEQYF
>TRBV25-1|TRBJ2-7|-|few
TGTGCCAGCAGTGATTGGAGGAGTCCGGACGAGCAGTACTTC
CASSDWRSPDEQYF
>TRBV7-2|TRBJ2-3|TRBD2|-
TGTGCCAGCAGCTCCACTAGCGGGGGGCCCCGGGATACGCAGTATTTT
CASSSTSGGPRDTQYF
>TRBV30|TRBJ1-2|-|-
TGTGCCTGGAGTAGAGGAAAACAGGAGGGCTACACCTTC
CAWSRGKQEGYTF
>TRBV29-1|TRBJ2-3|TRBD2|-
TGCAGCGTGGGGGGACTAGCGGGGGGTTCCTCATACCTCACAGATACGCAGTATTTT
CSVGGLAGGSSYLTDTQYF
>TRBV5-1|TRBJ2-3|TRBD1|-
TGCGCCAGCAGCTTGGAAAACAGGGGGCGCATCACAGATACGCAGTATTTT
CASSLENRGRITDTQYF
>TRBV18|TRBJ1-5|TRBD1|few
TGTGCCAGCTCTCTCGGACAGGGGGTACAGCCCCAGCATTTT
CASSLGQGVQPQHF
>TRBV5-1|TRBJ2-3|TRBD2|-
TGCGCCAGCAGCTATGGACTAGCGGCTCGCACAGATACGCAGTATTTT
CASSYGLAARTDTQYF